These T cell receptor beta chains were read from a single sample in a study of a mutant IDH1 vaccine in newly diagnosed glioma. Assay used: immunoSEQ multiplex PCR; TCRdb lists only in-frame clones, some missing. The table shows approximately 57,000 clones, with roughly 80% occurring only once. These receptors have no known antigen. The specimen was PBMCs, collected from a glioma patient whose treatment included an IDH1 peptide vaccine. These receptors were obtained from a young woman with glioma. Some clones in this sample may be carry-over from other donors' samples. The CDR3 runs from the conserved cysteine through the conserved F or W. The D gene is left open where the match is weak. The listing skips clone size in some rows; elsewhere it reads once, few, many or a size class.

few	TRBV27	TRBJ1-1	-	TGTGCCAGCAGTTTAAGTCTCCGACACATGAACACTGAAGCTTTCTTT	CASSLSLRHMNTEAFF
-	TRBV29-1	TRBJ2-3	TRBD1	TGCAGCGTTGAGGGACAGGGGACGCAGTATTTT	CSVEGQGTQYF
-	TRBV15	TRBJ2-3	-	TGTGCCACCAGCAGAGACAGTCAAGTCACAGATACGCAGTATTTT	CATSRDSQVTDTQYF
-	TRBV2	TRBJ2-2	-	TGTGCCAGCAGTGCCGGCGGGAACACCGGGGAGCTGTTTTTT	CASSAGGNTGELFF
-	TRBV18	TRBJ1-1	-	TGTGCCAGCTCACCATCGGAGGTCCGGAACACTGAAGCTTTCTTT	CASSPSEVRNTEAFF
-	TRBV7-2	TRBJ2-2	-	TGTGCCAGCAGCTTACAAGGGAGGTCACCGCACACCGGGGAGCTGTTTTTT	CASSLQGRSPHTGELFF
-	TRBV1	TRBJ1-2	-	TGCACCAGCAGCTGGAGGGAGGGCTACACCTTC	CTSSWREGYTF
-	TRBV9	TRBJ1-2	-	TGTGCCAGCAGCGTAGTGGACAATTATGGCTACACCTTC	CASSVVDNYGYTF
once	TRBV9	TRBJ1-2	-	TGTGCCAGCAGCGTAAAGGGGCAGAACTATGGCTACACCTTC	CASSVKGQNYGYTF
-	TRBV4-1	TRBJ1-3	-	TGCGCCAGCAGCCCCTCGGACACAGGGGGAAACACCATATATTTT	CASSPSDTGGNTIYF
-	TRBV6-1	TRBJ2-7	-	TGTGCCAGCAGGCCCGGAGGGGGCTCCTACGAGCAGTACTTC	CASRPGGGSYEQYF
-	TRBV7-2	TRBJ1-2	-	TGTGCCAGCAGCTTAGTCCGGGACAGCTACACCTTC	CASSLVRDSYTF
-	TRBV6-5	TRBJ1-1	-	TGTGCCAGCAGTTACTCACAGGGAACTGAAGCTTTCTTT	CASSYSQGTEAFF
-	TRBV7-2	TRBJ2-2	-	TGTGCCAGCAGCTTAATGGGGGCGCGAGGCACCGGAGAGCTGTTTTTT	CASSLMGARGTGELFF
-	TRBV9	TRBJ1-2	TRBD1	TGTGCCAGCAGCTCCGGGACAGGGGGCAATGGCTACACCTTC	CASSSGTGGNGYTF
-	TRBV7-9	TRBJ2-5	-	TGTGCCAGCAGCACCAGACTACAGGGAGGGGAGACCCAGTACTTC	CASSTRLQGGETQYF
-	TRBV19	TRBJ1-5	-	TGTGCCAGTTTGAAGAACGGCGGGAGGGGCAATCAGCCCCAGCATTTT	CASLKNGGRGNQPQHF
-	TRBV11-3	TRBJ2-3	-	TGTGCCAGCAGCTTGGGACCCCGGGGGGATACGCAGTATTTT	CASSLGPRGDTQYF
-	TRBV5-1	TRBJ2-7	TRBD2	TGCGCCAGCAGCTTGGGCTCGGCGGGAGCTCTCGAGCAGTACTTC	CASSLGSAGALEQYF
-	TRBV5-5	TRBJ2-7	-	TGTGCCAGCAGCTTGGACCAGACCGGGACAAGCGAGCAGTACTTC	CASSLDQTGTSEQYF
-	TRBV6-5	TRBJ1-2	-	TGTGCCAGCAAGGCGGGGGGCTATGGCTACACCTTC	CASKAGGYGYTF
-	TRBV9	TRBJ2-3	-	TGTGCCAGCAGCGTAGTCTCAGCGGACACAGATACGCAGTATTTT	CASSVVSADTDTQYF
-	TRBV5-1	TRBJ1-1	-	TGCGCCAGCAGCACTGGGACGTTGAACACTGAAGCTTTCTTT	CASSTGTLNTEAFF
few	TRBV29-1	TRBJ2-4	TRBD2	TGCAGCGTTGGCCTAGCGGGAGGAGTAAACATTCAGTACTTC	CSVGLAGGVNIQYF
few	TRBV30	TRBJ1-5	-	TGTGCCTGGAGTGTTTCGGACAATAGCAATCAGCCCCAGCATTTT	CAWSVSDNSNQPQHF
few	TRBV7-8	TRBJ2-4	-	TGTGCCAGCAGCTCGGAGGATTCCAAAAACATTCAGTACTTC	CASSSEDSKNIQYF
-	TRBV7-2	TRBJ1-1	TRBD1	TGTGCCAGCAGCCTTGAGACAGGGCGAAGGTTCTTT	CASSLETGRRFF
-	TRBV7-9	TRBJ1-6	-	TGTGCCAGCAGCCAAATGTCAGGGGTTAGTGGGAATTCACCCCTCCACTTT	CASSQMSGVSGNSPLHF
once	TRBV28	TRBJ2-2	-	TGTGCCAGCAAAAGAGGGACCGGGGAGCTGTTTTTT	CASKRGTGELFF
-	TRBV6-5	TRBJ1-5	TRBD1	TGTGCCAGTTCTCGGGACAGGGTGAATCAGCCCCAGCATTTT	CASSRDRVNQPQHF
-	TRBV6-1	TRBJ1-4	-	TGTGCCAGCAGTGAGGGGGGCGAAGGTGAAAAACTGTTTTTT	CASSEGGEGEKLFF
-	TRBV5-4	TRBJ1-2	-	TGTGCCAGCAGCTTGGACCAAGGGATGGCGGATGGCTACACCTTC	CASSLDQGMADGYTF
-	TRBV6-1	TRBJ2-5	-	TGTGCCAGCAGTGAAGATGGGACCCAGTACTTC	CASSEDGTQYF
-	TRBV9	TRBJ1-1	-	TGTGCCAGCAGTTTGACCATGAACACTGAAGCTTTCTTT	CASSLTMNTEAFF
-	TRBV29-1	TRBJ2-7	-	TGCAGCGCCTCGGCTGGAGCCGGGCCGGGGGACGAGCAGTACTTC	CSASAGAGPGDEQYF
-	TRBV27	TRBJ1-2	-	TGTGCCAGCAGTTTGACAGAGAACTATGGCTACACCTTC	CASSLTENYGYTF
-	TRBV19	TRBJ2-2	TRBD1	TGTGCCAGTAGTATACGGACAGGGGTGAACACCGGGGAGCTGTTTTTT	CASSIRTGVNTGELFF
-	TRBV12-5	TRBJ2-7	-	TGTGCTAGTGGTGAACTCAGGGGTCCTTACTACGAGCAGTACTTC	CASGELRGPYYEQYF
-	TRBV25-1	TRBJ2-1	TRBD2	TGTGCCAGCGGACTAGCGGGCTACAATGAGCAGTTCTTC	CASGLAGYNEQFF
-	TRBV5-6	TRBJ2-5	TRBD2	TGTGCCAGCAGCGGGGTTAGCGGGGGGGCCGAGACCCAGTACTTC	CASSGVSGGAETQYF
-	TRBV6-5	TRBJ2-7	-	TGTGCCAGCAGTTATTCGGCGGGATATTACGAGCAGTACTTC	CASSYSAGYYEQYF
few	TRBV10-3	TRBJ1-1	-	TGTGCCATCAGTGAGAGGTCGAGCACTGAAGCTTTCTTT	CAISERSSTEAFF
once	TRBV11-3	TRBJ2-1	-	TGTGCCAGCAGCTTAGTTCGGGGAGGTGAGCAGTTCTTC	CASSLVRGGEQFF
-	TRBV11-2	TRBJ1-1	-	TGTGCCAGCAGCTTACGGGGCGGGGACACTGAAGCTTTCTTT	CASSLRGGDTEAFF
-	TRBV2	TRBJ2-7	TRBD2	TGTGCCAGCAGTCCACCGGGGGGTTCCTACGAGCAGTACTTC	CASSPPGGSYEQYF
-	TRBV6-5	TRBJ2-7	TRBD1	TGTGCCAGCAGTTTGACAGGGGGCGGCGGGCAGTACTTC	CASSLTGGGGQYF
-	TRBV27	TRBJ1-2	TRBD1	TGTGCCAGCAGTTCCCTGACAGGGGGAGCTTATGGCTACACCTTC	CASSSLTGGAYGYTF
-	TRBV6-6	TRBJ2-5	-	TGTGCCAGCAGTTTCGGGGAAGTTGGGGAGCAATACTTC	CASSFGEVGEQYF
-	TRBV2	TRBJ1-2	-	TGTGCCAGCAGCCCGGGGAGCTATGGCTACACCTTC	CASSPGSYGYTF
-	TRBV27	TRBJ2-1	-	TGTGCCAGCAGTTTATCCACCTACAATGAGCAGTTCTTC	CASSLSTYNEQFF
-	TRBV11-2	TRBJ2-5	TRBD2	TGTGCCAGCAGCTGGACTAGCGGGAGAGAGACCCAGTACTTC	CASSWTSGRETQYF
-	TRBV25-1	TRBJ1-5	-	TGTGCCAGCAGTGAAGGCAATCAGCCCCAGCATTTT	CASSEGNQPQHF
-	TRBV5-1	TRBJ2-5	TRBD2	TGCGCCAGCAGCTTGTATTCGCTAGCGGGAGCAGGGGTAGAGACCCAGTACTTC	CASSLYSLAGAGVETQYF
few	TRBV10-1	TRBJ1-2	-	TGCGCCAGTGAGAGGCCCTATGGCTACACCTTC	CASERPYGYTF
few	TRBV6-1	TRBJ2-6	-	TGTGCCAGCAGTGAATTAAACTCTGGGGCCAACGTCCTGACTTTC	CASSELNSGANVLTF
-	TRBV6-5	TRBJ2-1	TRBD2	TGTGCCAGCGGAAGACTAGCGGGGGGCATGGAGCAGTTCTTC	CASGRLAGGMEQFF
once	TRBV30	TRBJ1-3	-	TGTGCCTGGAGGGGCTCTGGAAACACCATATATTTT	CAWRGSGNTIYF
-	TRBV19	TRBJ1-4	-	TGTGCCAGTAGTAACCGCAGAAATGAAAAACTGTTTTTT	CASSNRRNEKLFF
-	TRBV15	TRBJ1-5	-	TGTGCCACCAGCAGTTCCCCGACTAATCAGCCCCAGCATTTT	CATSSSPTNQPQHF
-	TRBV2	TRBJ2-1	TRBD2	TGTGCCAGCAGTGGGGCGGGACTAGCGGGAGCCAATGAGCAGTTCTTC	CASSGAGLAGANEQFF